This T cell receptor beta chain was recovered during a study of CD8 T cells in ankylosing spondylitis. Broader study findings: Disease-linked clones, CD8+, were relatively rare in peripheral blood. Some of the motif variants had earlier been found in reactive arthritis patients' fluid and blood.

Generation of TCR beta libraries employed quantitative 5'-RACE incorporating molecular barcodes. TCRdb ran MiXCR on the 5' RACE reads and lists one entry per CDR3 protein. The sample consists of some 130,000 distinct CDR3 sequences, approximately 15% of them appearing once. V was clipped by 2 bases and J by 3 bases, with 5 bases between them. The CDR3 contains 12 residues. This clonotype was seen repeatedly, ten times or more. Its target is unknown. This sequence originates from a female donor with ankylosing spondylitis or in good health (not recorded which). Sequencing used blood, either unsorted or a sorted T cell fraction (not recorded which). The rearrangement uses TRBV12-3 or TRBV12-4 and TRBJ2-7; D not resolved. The CDR3 protein is CASSLWSYEQYF. For the CDR3, the DNA is TGTGCCAGCAGTTTATGGAGCTACGAGCAGTACTTC.